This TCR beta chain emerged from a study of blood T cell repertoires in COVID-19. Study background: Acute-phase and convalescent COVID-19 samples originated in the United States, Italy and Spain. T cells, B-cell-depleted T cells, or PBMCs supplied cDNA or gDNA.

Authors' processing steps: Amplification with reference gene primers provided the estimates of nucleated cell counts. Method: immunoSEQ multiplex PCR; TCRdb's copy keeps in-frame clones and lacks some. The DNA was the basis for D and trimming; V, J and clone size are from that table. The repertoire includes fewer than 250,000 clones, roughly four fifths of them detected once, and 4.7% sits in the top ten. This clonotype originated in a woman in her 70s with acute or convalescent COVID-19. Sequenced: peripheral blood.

In DNA, the CDR3 is TGTGCCAGCAGTGAGGGAAGGAGGCCCCAGCATTTT. Translated, it gives CASSEGRRPQHF. V gene TRBV6-2 or TRBV6-3 combines with J gene TRBJ1-5; no definite D call. This CDR3 has 12 amino acids. CDR1 is MNHEY and CDR2 is SVGEGT in the germline V gene. V was pared by 5 bases and J by 9 bases, with 11 bases between.